This T cell receptor beta chain appears in the sequencing data of a study of blood T cells in healthy people across ages. Looking at the study overall: T cells yielded about one barcoded beta molecule per two cells through template switching. Study findings and constraints: Samples with more naive T cells showed higher observed beta diversity.

To note about this clonotype: Its specificity is unknown.

Per the germline V gene, CDR1 is DFQATT and CDR2 is SNEGSKA (reference sequence). The V and J ends lost 2 bases and 7 bases, in that order; junction bases with no gene match: 14. The CDR3 spans 16 residues. PBMCs, at least 7 million per sample, were isolated. A second PCR, run for about 7 to 11 cycles, used a sample-barcoded 5' primer plus a J-beta primer mix. One entry per CDR3 protein results from TCRdb running MiXCR on the 5' RACE reads. Counted here are some 640,000 distinct CDR3 sequences, under 30% occurring once; the ten biggest clones make up 15% to 17%. J is TRBJ1-5 and V is TRBV20-1; 7 nucleotides align to TRBD1. This sequence was found in a woman aged 80 or over in good health. Material: blood. This chain's CDR3 is CSARPSRDSGCQPQHF. In DNA form, the CDR3 reads TGCAGTGCTAGACCCAGCCGGGACAGTGGATGCCAGCCCCAGCATTTT.